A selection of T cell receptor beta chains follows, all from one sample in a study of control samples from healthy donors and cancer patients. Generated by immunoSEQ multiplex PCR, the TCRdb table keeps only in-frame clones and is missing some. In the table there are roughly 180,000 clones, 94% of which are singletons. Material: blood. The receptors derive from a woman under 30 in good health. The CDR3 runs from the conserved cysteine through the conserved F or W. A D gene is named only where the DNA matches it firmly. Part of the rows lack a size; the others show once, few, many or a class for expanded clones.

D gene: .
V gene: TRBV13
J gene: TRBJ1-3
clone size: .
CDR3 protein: CASRERGVHSGNTIYF
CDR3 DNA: TGTGCCAGCAGGGAGAGGGGGGTGCACTCTGGAAACACCATATATTTT

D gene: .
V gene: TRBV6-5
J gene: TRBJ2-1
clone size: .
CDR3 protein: CASSLSAVWFF
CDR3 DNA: TGTGCCAGCAGCCTGTCTGCAGTTTGGTTCTTC

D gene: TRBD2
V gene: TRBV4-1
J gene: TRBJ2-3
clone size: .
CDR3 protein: CASSQEGLAGGPGTDTQYF
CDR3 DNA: TGCGCCAGCAGCCAAGAGGGGCTAGCGGGGGGGCCGGGCACAGATACGCAGTATTTT

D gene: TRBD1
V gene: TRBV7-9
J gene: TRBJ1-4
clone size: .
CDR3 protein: CASSLTGGHEKLFF
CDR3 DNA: TGTGCCAGCAGCTTAACAGGGGGCCATGAAAAACTGTTTTTT

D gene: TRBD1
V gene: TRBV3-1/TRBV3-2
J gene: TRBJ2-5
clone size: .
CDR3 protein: CASSPKWTGETQYF
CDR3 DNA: TGTGCCAGCAGCCCCAAATGGACAGGGGAGACCCAGTACTTC

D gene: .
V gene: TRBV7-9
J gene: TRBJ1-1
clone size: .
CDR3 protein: CASTPPTVNTEAFF
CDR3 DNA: TGTGCCAGCACCCCTCCGACGGTGAACACTGAAGCTTTCTTT

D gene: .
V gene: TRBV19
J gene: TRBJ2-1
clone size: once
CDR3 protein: CASDRGSYNEQFF
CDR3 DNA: TGTGCCAGTGATAGAGGATCCTACAATGAGCAGTTCTTC

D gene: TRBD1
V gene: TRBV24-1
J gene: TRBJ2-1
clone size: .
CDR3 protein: CATLPDRGDGNEQFF
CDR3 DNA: TGTGCCACCCTCCCTGACAGGGGGGACGGCAATGAGCAGTTCTTC

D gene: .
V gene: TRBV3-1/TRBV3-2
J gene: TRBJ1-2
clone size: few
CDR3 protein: CASSHQYGTNYGYTF
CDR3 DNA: TGTGCCAGCAGCCATCAATACGGCACTAACTATGGCTACACCTTC

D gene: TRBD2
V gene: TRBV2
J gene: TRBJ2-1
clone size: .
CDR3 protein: CASSVSGSSYNEQFF
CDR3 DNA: TGTGCCAGCAGTGTTAGCGGGAGCTCCTACAATGAGCAGTTCTTC

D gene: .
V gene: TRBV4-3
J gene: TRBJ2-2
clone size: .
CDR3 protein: CASSPGHSGELFF
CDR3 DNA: TGCGCCAGCAGCCCCGGTCATTCCGGGGAGCTGTTTTTT

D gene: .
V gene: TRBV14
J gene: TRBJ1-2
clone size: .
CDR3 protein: CASSQMINYGYTF
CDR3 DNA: TGTGCCAGCAGCCAAATGATAAACTATGGCTACACCTTC

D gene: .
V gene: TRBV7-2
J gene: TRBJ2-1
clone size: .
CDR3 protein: CASSLEALRYNEQFF
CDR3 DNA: TGTGCCAGCAGCTTGGAGGCGCTTAGGTACAATGAGCAGTTCTTC

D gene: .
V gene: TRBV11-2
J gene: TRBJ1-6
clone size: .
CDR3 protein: CASSLDRAANSPLHF
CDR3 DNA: TGTGCCAGCAGCTTAGATCGTGCAGCAAATTCACCCCTCCACTTT

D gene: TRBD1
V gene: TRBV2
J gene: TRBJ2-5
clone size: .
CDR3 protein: CASLAWDRGRIRLQETQYF
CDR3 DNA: TGTGCCAGCCTGGCTTGGGACAGGGGTAGGATTCGACTTCAAGAGACCCAGTACTTC